Below, one T cell receptor (beta chain) is given with its context. The antigen is not known. Trimming took 4 bases from V and 1 from J, leaving 10 bases between them. This CDR3 contains 14 residues. Germline assignment: CDR1 SGHTA and CDR2 FQGNSA. Described time point: newly diagnosed, previously untreated cHL patient sample. Comparators were PBMCs taken from newly diagnosed, untreated classical Hodgkin lymphoma. Profiled with immunoSEQ multiplex PCR; TCRdb holds only in-frame clones, not every one. The sample consists of tens of thousands of clones, around 94% of them appearing once. This record belongs to a study of PD-1 blockade in classical Hodgkin lymphoma. Notes on the study in general: Reported findings placed baseline TCR diversity lower in newly diagnosed patients (compared with healthy donors). Possible causes of repertoire differences, disease activity or prior therapy, remain undefined.

The rearrangement uses TRBV7-2 and TRBJ1-2; no clear D. The clonotype originates from a human donor with classical Hodgkin lymphoma. Sequenced sample: peripheral blood mononuclear cells (PBMCs). CDR3 in amino acids: CASSWKDGNYGYTF. The CDR3 DNA sequence: TGTGCCAGCAGCTGGAAGGACGGTAACTATGGCTACACCTTC. Combining the CDR3 with reference TRBV7-2 and TRBJ1-2 gives the whole variable domain GAGVSQSPSNKVTEKGKDVELRCDPISGHTALYWYRQSLGQGLEFLIYFQGNSAPDKSGLPSDRFSAERTGGSVSTLTIQRTQQEDSAVYLCASSWKDGNYGYTFGSGTRLTVV.